What follows describes a single TCR beta chain. The sample originates from a study of blood T cell repertoires in COVID-19. The assay was immunoSEQ multiplex PCR, and TCRdb's table has in-frame clones only and misses some. The sample records 160,000 or so clones, approximately 80% being singletons. Clinical history as reported by participants underpinned cohort assignment. This CDR3 region has 17 residues. Trimming removed 2 bases from V and 2 bases from J, with 16 bases in between. Germline CDR1 is LGHNA and CDR2 is YNFKEQ. Sequenced sample: PBMCs or T cells enriched from blood (not recorded which). The chain carries TRBV4-2 and TRBJ1-5; no clear D. This sequence originates from a middle-aged man who had recovered from COVID-19. CDR3 nucleotide sequence: TGTGCCAGCAGCCAATCTGTCGCAGTCCTGGGCAATCAGCCCCAGCATTTT. It codes for CASSQSVAVLGNQPQHF.